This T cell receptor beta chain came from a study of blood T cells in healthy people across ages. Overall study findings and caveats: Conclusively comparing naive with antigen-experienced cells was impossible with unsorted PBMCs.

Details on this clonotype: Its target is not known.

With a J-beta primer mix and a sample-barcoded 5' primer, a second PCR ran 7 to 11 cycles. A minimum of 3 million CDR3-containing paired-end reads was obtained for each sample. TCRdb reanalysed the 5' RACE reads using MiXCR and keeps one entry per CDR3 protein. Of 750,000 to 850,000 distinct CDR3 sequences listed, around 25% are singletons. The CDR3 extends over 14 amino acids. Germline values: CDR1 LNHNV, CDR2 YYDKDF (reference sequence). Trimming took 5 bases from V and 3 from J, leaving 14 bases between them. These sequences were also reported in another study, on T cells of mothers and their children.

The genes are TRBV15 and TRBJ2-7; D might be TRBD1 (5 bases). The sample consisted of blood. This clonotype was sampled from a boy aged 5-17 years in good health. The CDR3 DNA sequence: TGTGCCACCAGCTCACAGGTCGGCCTCTACGAGCAGTACTTC. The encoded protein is CATSSQVGLYEQYF.